The 10 T cell receptor beta chains below were found in one sample sequenced in a study of monozygotic twins with inflammatory bowel disease (dated by TCRdb to the late 2010s). Libraries were prepared through 5' RACE. TCRdb records Illumina HiSeq 2500 as the sequencer. Reads reprocessed by TCRdb are summarized as one entry per CDR3 protein sequence, and DNA is absent. This sample's records show fewer than 350,000 distinct CDR3 sequences. The ten largest clones represent under 2.5% of the sample. Source material: blood. These receptors all stem from a human donor with ulcerative colitis or Crohn's disease, or a healthy co-twin of an affected twin (not recorded which).

V gene TRBV5-1 combines with J gene TRBJ2-1; as DNA is missing, the TRBD2 call by TCRdb cannot be tested. Germline V lookup: CDR1 SGHRS, CDR2 YFSETQ. The CDR3 covers 16 residues. The CDR3 spells CASSLAPAGGMNEQFF.

The genes are TRBV27 and TRBJ1-1; TCRdb indicates TRBD1, and absent DNA this call remains unverified. The CDR3 length is 19 residues. Germline V gene sequence: CDR1 MNHEY, CDR2 SMNVEV (reference sequence). The CDR3 protein is CASSLLAGYEMGGNTEAFF.

The rearrangement links TRBV7-9 to TRBJ2-7; TCRdb returns TRBD1, unconfirmable since there is no DNA. Germline V gives CDR1 SEHNR, CDR2 FQNEAQ (reference sequence). The CDR3 runs 13 residues. The CDR3 protein is CASSNLDRGKQYF.

The gene calls are TRBV6-5 and TRBJ2-1; there is no DNA to check the TCRdb D call of TRBD1. In germline, CDR1 is MNHEY, CDR2 SVGAGI. This CDR3 comprises 17 residues. The CDR3 loop is CASSYRATGTGNNEQFF.

V usage is TRBV7-2 and J usage is TRBJ1-1; the D gene TCRdb calls, TRBD1, cannot be checked with no DNA. The length of the CDR3 is 11 residues. The germline V gene has CDR1 SGHTA and CDR2 FQGNSA. This CDR3 is CASSLLRDTSF.

CDR3 in amino acids: CASSSRTSGIYEQYF. The chain combines TRBV12-3 or TRBV12-4 with TRBJ2-7; absent DNA, TCRdb's TRBD2 call cannot be checked. CDR3 length: 15 residues.

The chain carries TRBV20-1 and TRBJ1-2. The length of the CDR3 is 11 residues. Germline assignment: CDR1 DFQATT and CDR2 SNEGSKA (reference sequence). The CDR3 region is CSARVVYGYTF.

The chain couples TRBV24-1 to TRBJ1-2; with no DNA, the TCRdb D assignment of TRBD1 cannot be verified. There are 13 residues in the CDR3. Germline values: CDR1 KGHDR, CDR2 SFDVKD. This CDR3 reads CATSTGTGYGYTF.

The chain employs TRBV11-2 and TRBJ2-1; lacking DNA, the TRBD2 call made by TCRdb goes unchecked. The CDR3 spans 18 residues. Germline-derived CDR1 and CDR2 are SGHAT and FQNNGV. This CDR3 reads CASSSLTSGRLAYNEQFF.

This chain connects TRBV6-6 to TRBJ2-1; the TCRdb call, TRBD1, lacks DNA for checking. Germline-derived CDR1 and CDR2 are MNHNY and SVGAGI (reference sequence). This CDR3 has 14 residues. CDR3 protein: CASSPSDINNEQFF.